This entry lists 18 T cell receptor beta chains sequenced from one sample in a study of shared clonotypes between healthy human individuals. Naive CD8 cells were CD45RO-negative, positively selected for CCR7, excluding terminally differentiated effector memory CD45RA+ cells. This table comes from immunoSEQ multiplex PCR, and its TCRdb copy is limited to in-frame clones, with some not included. The sample yields roughly 2 million clones, roughly 94% seen once. Specimen: naive CD8+ T cells sorted from blood. The receptors here all came from a man aged 18 to 30 in good health.

About this clone itself: In the same sample, other DNA sequences code for this CDR3. The CDR3, as DNA: TGCGCCAGCAGTGCAGGGAACACTGAAGCTTTCTTT. Its protein product is CASSAGNTEAFF. The rearrangement links TRBV10-2 to TRBJ1-1, with unresolved D. V lost 4 bases and J 1 base, leaving 4 bases between the germline ends. CDR3 size: 12 residues. Germline V gene sequence: CDR1 WSHSY, CDR2 SAAADI.

The chain carries TRBV4-1 and TRBJ2-2; a weak D match, TRBD1 (5 bases). Trimming removed 2 bases from V and 2 bases from J, with 9 bases in between. The V gene's germline CDR1 is MGHRA and CDR2 YSYEKL. The CDR3 length is 15 residues. CDR3 in DNA: TGCGCCAGCAGCCAATACCAGGGAAACACCGGGGAGCTGTTTTTT. It yields the protein CASSQYQGNTGELFF.

This clone appeared a single time. The chain links TRBV7-9 to TRBJ2-5; D is uncertain. This CDR3 is 13 amino acids long. V lost 3 bases and J 5 bases, leaving 10 bases between the germline ends. Germline CDR1 SEHNR, CDR2 FQNEAQ (reference sequence). The CDR3 is CASSFKGVETQYF. As DNA, the CDR3 is TGTGCCAGCAGCTTCAAAGGCGTCGAGACCCAGTACTTC.

Regarding this clone: Other DNA sequences in the same sample also yield this CDR3. The chain combines TRBV13 with TRBJ2-3, with no clear D. CDR3 length equals 13 residues. With 3 bases removed from V and 1 base from J, the gap between germline ends came to 5 bases. Germline V gene data show CDR1 as PRHDT and CDR2 as FYEKMQ (reference sequence). The CDR3 here is CASSFRGTDTQYF. CDR3 DNA sequence: TGTGCCAGCAGCTTTCGCGGCACAGATACGCAGTATTTT.

Concerning this clone itself: This sample also contains other DNA sequences that code for the same CDR3. The V call is TRBV6-5, the J call TRBJ1-5; the D is unclear. V was clipped by 8 bases and J by 7 bases, with 3 bases between them. This CDR3 has 9 residues. The germline V gene encodes CDR1 MNHEY and CDR2 SVGAGI. This CDR3 reads CASGQPQHF. The CDR3 region has the DNA TGTGCCAGCGGACAGCCCCAGCATTTT.

A word on this clone: This CDR3 is also generated by other DNA sequences in the sample. The chain has TRBV19 and TRBJ2-5; D not resolved. Deletions cut 3 bases from V and 3 bases from J, with 8 bases between. This CDR3 comprises 13 residues. Germline V gene sequence: CDR1 LNHDA, CDR2 SQIVND (reference sequence). The CDR3 nucleotides are TGTGCCAGTAGTATCGATGGAGAAGAGACCCAGTACTTC. Its translation is CASSIDGEETQYF.

This clone was counted a single time. DNA of the CDR3: TGTGCCAGCAGCATAGGAGGGTATGGCTACACCTTC. Amino acid sequence: CASSIGGYGYTF. V gene TRBV5-6 combines with J gene TRBJ1-2; D is undetermined. The CDR3 contains 12 residues. Germline V gene sequence: CDR1 SGHDT, CDR2 YYEEEE. The V end was cut by 4 bases, the J end by 5 bases, with 9 bases between. The full variable domain, rest sourced from reference TRBV5-6 and TRBJ1-2, is DAGVTQSPTHLIKTRGQQVTLRCSPKSGHDTVSWYQQALGQGPQFIFQYYEEEERQRGNFPDRFSGHQFPNYSSELNVNALLLGDSALYLCASSIGGYGYTFGSGTRLTVV.

The chain couples TRBV7-8 to TRBJ2-1, with a tentative D call TRBD2 (6 bases). Per germline, CDR1 SGHVS and CDR2 FQNEAQ. The length of the CDR3 is 12 residues. V gave up 4 bases and J gave up 6 bases, with 7 bases separating them. The CDR3 coding sequence is TGTGCCAGCAGCTCGGGACTCAATGAGCAGTTCTTC. Its translation: CASSSGLNEQFF.

This clone showed up just a few times. The gene calls are TRBV28 and TRBJ1-5; D remains ambiguous. Looked up from germline, CDR1 is MDHEN and CDR2 is SYDVKM. The CDR3 is 14 amino acids. V was cut by 6 bases and J by 5 bases, with 14 bases left in between. Here the CDR3 DNA reads TGTGCCAGCAGCCATGATGGGGAGCATCAGCCCCAGCATTTT. Its protein product is CASSHDGEHQPQHF.

V is TRBV19 and J is TRBJ2-7; no definite D call. The CDR3 extends over 13 amino acids. V was shortened by 1 base and J by 4 bases, with 8 bases between the two germline ends. Germline V CDR1 and CDR2: LNHDA, SQIVND (reference sequence). CDR3 DNA: TGTGCCAGTAGTATAGGCATGGGGTACGAGCAGTACTTC. This sequence encodes CASSIGMGYEQYF.

This sequence joins TRBV2 and TRBJ2-6; D may correspond to TRBD1 or TRBD2 (5 bases each). The CDR3 has 15 amino acids. Trimming removed 7 bases at V and 0 bases at J, with 10 bases between. The germline CDR1 and CDR2 sequences are SNHLY and FYNNEI. This CDR3 is CASMGVSSGANVLTF. In DNA form, the CDR3 reads TGTGCCAGCATGGGGGTTAGCTCTGGGGCCAACGTCCTGACTTTC.

V is TRBV2 and J is TRBJ1-3; D is possibly TRBD1 (5 bases). Germline V gives CDR1 SNHLY, CDR2 FYNNEI. V was trimmed by 5 bases and J by 0 bases, leaving 11 bases between them. This CDR3 spans 15 amino acids. The CDR3 coding sequence is TGTGCCAGCAGTTCATCGACAGACTCTGGAAACACCATATATTTT. This translates into CASSSSTDSGNTIYF.

This chain uses TRBV13 with TRBJ2-7; 8 bases agree with TRBD1. The CDR3 runs 14 residues. CDR1 and CDR2 (germline): PRHDT, FYEKMQ (reference sequence). V shed 5 bases, J shed 5 bases, and the junction held 8 bases outside the gene matches. In nucleotides, the CDR3 is TGTGCCAGCAGCCCCGGACAGGGTAGGAACGAGCAGTACTTC. It yields the protein CASSPGQGRNEQYF.

J is TRBJ2-7 and V is TRBV11-2; no definite D call. The length of the CDR3 is 13 residues. The germline gives CDR1 SGHAT, CDR2 FQNNGV. Trimming left V 3 bases short and J 0 bases short, with 6 bases between. Written as DNA, the CDR3 is TGTGCCAGCAGCTTCGGAGACTCCTACGAGCAGTACTTC. This codes for CASSFGDSYEQYF.

This chain's CDR3 is CASKKPTGFPSTNEKLFF. The CDR3 nucleotides are TGTGCCAGCAAAAAACCGACAGGGTTCCCCTCAACTAATGAAAAACTGTTTTTT. This rearrangement joins TRBV28 to TRBJ1-4; TRBD1 agrees at 7 bases. Looked up from germline, CDR1 is MDHEN and CDR2 is SYDVKM. The junction had 14 bases not matched to a gene; V was cut back by 7 bases and J by 0 bases. This CDR3 contains 18 residues. Combining the CDR3 with reference TRBV28 and TRBJ1-4 gives the whole variable domain DVKVTQSSRYLVKRTGEKVFLECVQDMDHENMFWYRQDPGLGLRLIYFSYDVKMKEKGDIPEGYSVSREKKERFSLILESASTNQTSMYLCASKKPTGFPSTNEKLFFGSGTQLSVL.

This rearrangement joins TRBV7-3 to TRBJ2-7; 8 positions match TRBD1. V shed 5 bases and J 2 bases; nucleotides not matched to a gene: 8. CDR1 and CDR2 from the germline V gene are SGHTA and FQGTGA. The CDR3 is 15 amino acids. CDR3 amino acids: CASSPRQGTAYEQYF. The DNA of the CDR3 is TGTGCCAGCAGCCCTAGACAGGGGACGGCCTACGAGCAGTACTTC.

This clone was counted once. The rearrangement links TRBV7-9 to TRBJ1-3; TRBD1 might be the D (6 bases). The germline V gene has CDR1 SEHNR and CDR2 FQNEAQ (reference sequence). There are 15 residues in the CDR3. V lost 5 bases and J lost 3, with 14 bases in between. DNA of the CDR3: TGTGCCAGCAGCAAACCGGGACAAGATGGAAACACCATATATTTT. As protein: CASSKPGQDGNTIYF.

This clone came up once. The chain employs TRBV2 and TRBJ2-7, with 10 bases fitting TRBD2. Trimming at V came to 6 bases and at J to 1 base, leaving 6 bases not matched to a gene. Germline CDR1 and CDR2: SNHLY and FYNNEI. CDR3 length equals 15 residues. The CDR3 spells CASRGGLAVSYEQYF. The DNA for the CDR3 is TGTGCCAGCAGGGGCGGACTAGCGGTGTCCTACGAGCAGTACTTC.